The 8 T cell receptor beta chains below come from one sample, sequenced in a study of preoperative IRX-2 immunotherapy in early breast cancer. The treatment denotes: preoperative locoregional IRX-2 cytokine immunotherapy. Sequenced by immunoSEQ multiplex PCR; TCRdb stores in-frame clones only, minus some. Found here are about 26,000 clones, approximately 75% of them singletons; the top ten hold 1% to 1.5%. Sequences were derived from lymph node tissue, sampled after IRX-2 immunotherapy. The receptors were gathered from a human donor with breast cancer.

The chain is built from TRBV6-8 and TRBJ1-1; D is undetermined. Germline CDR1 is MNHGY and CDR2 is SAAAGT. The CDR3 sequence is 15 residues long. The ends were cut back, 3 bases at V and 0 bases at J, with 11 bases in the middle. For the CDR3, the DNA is TGTGCCAGCAGTTATTGGGCAGAACTGAACACTGAAGCTTTCTTT. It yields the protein CASSYWAELNTEAFF.

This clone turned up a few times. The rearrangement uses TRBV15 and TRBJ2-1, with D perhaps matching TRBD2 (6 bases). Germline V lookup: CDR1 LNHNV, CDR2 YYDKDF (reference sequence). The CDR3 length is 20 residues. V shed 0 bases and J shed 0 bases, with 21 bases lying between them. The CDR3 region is CATSRDPPRGALNSYNEQFF. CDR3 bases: TGTGCCACCAGCAGAGATCCCCCGCGCGGGGCACTCAACTCCTACAATGAGCAGTTCTTC.

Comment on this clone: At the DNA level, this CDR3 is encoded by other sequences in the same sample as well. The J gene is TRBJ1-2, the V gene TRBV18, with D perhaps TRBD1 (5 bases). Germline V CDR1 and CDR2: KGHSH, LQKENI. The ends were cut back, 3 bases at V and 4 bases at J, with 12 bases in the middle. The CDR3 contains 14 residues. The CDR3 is CASSPPTESYGYTF. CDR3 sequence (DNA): TGTGCCAGCTCACCCCCGACAGAGAGCTATGGCTACACCTTC.

The CDR3 nucleotides read TGTGCCACCAGCCCTACAGGGGCTCTGGGTCAGCCCCAGCATTTT. This gives the protein CATSPTGALGQPQHF. The chain is built from TRBV15 and TRBJ1-5, with 7 bases that match TRBD1. Unmatched junction bases numbered 10, after V lost 5 bases and J lost 6 bases. The CDR3 contains 15 residues. Germline lookup yields CDR1 LNHNV and CDR2 YYDKDF (reference sequence).

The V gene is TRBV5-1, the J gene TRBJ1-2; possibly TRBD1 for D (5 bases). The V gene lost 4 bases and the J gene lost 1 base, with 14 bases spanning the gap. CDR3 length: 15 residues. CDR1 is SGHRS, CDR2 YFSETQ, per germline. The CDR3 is CASSPGHRINYGYTF. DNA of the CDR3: TGCGCCAGCAGCCCGGGGCACAGAATTAACTATGGCTACACCTTC.

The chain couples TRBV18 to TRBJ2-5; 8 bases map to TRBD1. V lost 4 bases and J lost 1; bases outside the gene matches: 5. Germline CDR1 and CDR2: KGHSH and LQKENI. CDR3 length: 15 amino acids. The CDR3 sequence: CASSLKQGGQETQYF. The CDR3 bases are TGTGCCAGCTCACTCAAACAGGGGGGCCAAGAGACCCAGTACTTC.

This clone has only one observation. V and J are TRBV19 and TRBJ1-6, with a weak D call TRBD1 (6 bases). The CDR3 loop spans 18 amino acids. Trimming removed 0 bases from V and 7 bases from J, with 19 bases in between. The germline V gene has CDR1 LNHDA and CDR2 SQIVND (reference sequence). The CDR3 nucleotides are TGTGCCAGTAGTATAGATCTCCCCCTCAGGGGCGGGAATTCACCCCTCCACTTT. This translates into CASSIDLPLRGGNSPLHF.

CDR3 sequence (DNA): TGTGCCAGCTCACCACCGAAAAGCAGGAACTATGGCTACACCTTC. This sequence encodes CASSPPKSRNYGYTF. V usage is TRBV18 and J usage is TRBJ1-2; D gene uncertain. The V gene lost 0 bases and the J gene lost 2 bases, with 10 bases spanning the gap. Germline V lookup: CDR1 KGHSH, CDR2 LQKENI. CDR3 size: 15 residues.